What follows are 5 T cell receptor beta chains derived from one specimen sequenced in a study of cytomegalovirus exposure and HLA in healthy donors. The protocol was immunoSEQ multiplex PCR, while the TCRdb copy is restricted to in-frame clones and leaves out a portion. The table has around 99,000 clones, around nine tenths seen once; the top ten hold about 2%. The specimen sequenced was PBMCs. These receptors all come from a woman aged 18-29 years in good health and CMV-seronegative.

At least ten counts were recorded for this clone. The rearrangement joins TRBV6-4 to TRBJ2-1, with D maybe TRBD1 (6 bases). Per germline, CDR1 MRHNA and CDR2 SNTAGT. V lost 4 bases, J lost 0 bases, and 7 bases lay in between. The CDR3 runs to 14 residues. For the CDR3, the DNA is TGTGCCAGCAGTGGGGACAACTCCTACAATGAGCAGTTCTTC. Translated, it gives CASSGDNSYNEQFF.

This clone was observed a few times. V gene TRBV7-9 combines with J gene TRBJ2-1, with D uncertain. The CDR3 is 12 residues long. Germline CDR1 reads SEHNR; CDR2 reads FQNEAQ (reference sequence). V lost 3 bases, J lost 8 bases, and 8 bases lay in between. In DNA form, the CDR3 reads TGTGCCAGCAGCTTTCGCAGTGATGAGCAGTTCTTC. Amino acids: CASSFRSDEQFF.

This clone was counted only a few times. The V and J genes are TRBV7-8 and TRBJ1-5; D may be TRBD1 (6 bases). The CDR3 runs 13 residues. V was pared by 3 bases and J by 6 bases, with 9 bases between. Germline V gene lookup returns CDR1 SGHVS and CDR2 FQNEAQ. CDR3 loop: CASSFQGRQPQHF. CDR3 sequence (DNA): TGTGCCAGCAGCTTTCAGGGGCGTCAGCCCCAGCATTTT.

This chain links TRBV14 with TRBJ2-7; 8 nucleotides align to TRBD1. The CDR3 has 15 residues. Germline assignment: CDR1 SGHDN and CDR2 FVKESK. The V gene end was trimmed by 6 bases and the J gene end by 1 base; junction bases not matched to a gene: 8. As DNA, the CDR3 is TGTGCCAGCAGGCGCCAGGGGGCTGGGTCCTACGAGCAGTACTTC. Translation gives CASRRQGAGSYEQYF. Drawing the rest from reference TRBV14 and TRBJ2-7, the complete variable domain is EAGVTQFPSHSVIEKGQTVTLRCDPISGHDNLYWYRRVMGKEIKFLLHFVKESKQDESGMPNNRFLAERTGGTYSTLKVQPAELEDSGVYFCASRRQGAGSYEQYFGPGTRLTVT.

The chain has TRBV6-1 and TRBJ2-5; D is perhaps TRBD2 (6 bases). Germline V CDR1 and CDR2: MNHNS, SASEGT. CDR3 length: 13 amino acids. V lost 4 bases and J lost 5, with 11 bases in between. CDR3 coding DNA: TGTGCCAGCAGTGTCGACCGGGGGGAGACCCAGTACTTC. It encodes CASSVDRGETQYF.